The rows below give T cell receptor beta chains drawn from one sample of a study of persistence of HIV-infected CD4 T cells. Antigens for these TCRs are unknown. This table comes from immunoSEQ multiplex PCR, and its TCRdb copy is limited to in-frame clones, with some not included. Of about 33,000 clones listed, about four fifths are singletons. Sequences were derived from CD4+ T cells sorted from PBMCs after roughly 18-hour stimulation, sampled from a patient who received antiretroviral therapy. Every receptor here comes from an adult woman with HIV who was CMV-seropositive. The CDR3 runs from the conserved cysteine through the conserved F or W. The D gene is left open where the match is weak.

>NA|TRBV9|TRBJ2-7
TGTGCCAGCAGCGTAGGTATAGGGTCTCGCTACGAGCAGTACTTC
CASSVGIGSRYEQYF
>NA|TRBV9|TRBJ1-2
TGTGCCAGCAGCGTATCCGGGACTTCGGGGTATGGCTACACCTTC
CASSVSGTSGYGYTF
>NA|TRBV6-5|TRBJ2-7
TGTGCCAGCAGTTACGGGGGAAACAGCTACGAGCAGTACTTC
CASSYGGNSYEQYF
>NA|TRBV7-2|TRBJ1-1
TGTGCCAGCAGCTTAGTTCGGGGTTTCGCTGAAGCTTTCTTT
CASSLVRGFAEAFF
>NA|TRBV4-1|TRBJ2-7
TGCGCCAGCAGCCACCCAGGGCTGCAATCCTACGAGCAGTACTTC
CASSHPGLQSYEQYF
>NA|TRBV7-3|TRBJ2-6
TGTGCCAGCAGCCGTCCCGGGACCAGCTCTGGGGCCAACGTCCTGACTTTC
CASSRPGTSSGANVLTF
>NA|TRBV19|TRBJ2-7
TGTGCCAGTTCCAGTGCCGGCGGTTACGAGCAGTACTTC
CASSSAGGYEQYF
>TRBD2|TRBV7-2|TRBJ2-3
TGTGCCAGCAGCCCCCAGGGACTAGCGGGGTTTTCTTCTACGCAGTATTTT
CASSPQGLAGFSSTQYF
>TRBD1|TRBV19|TRBJ1-5
TGTGCCAGTAGCAGGGGGATTTTGAGCAATCAGCCCCAGCATTTT
CASSRGILSNQPQHF
>NA|TRBV7-3|TRBJ2-5
TGTGCCAGCAGCTCAGGGCCCCAAGAGACCCAGTACTTC
CASSSGPQETQYF